This paragraph covers one TCR beta chain sequence. Though nominally healthy at sampling, donors likely had unrecorded immune exposures. This record comes from a study of cytomegalovirus exposure and HLA in healthy donors. The germline V gene encodes CDR1 MGHDK and CDR2 SYGVNS. J was trimmed by 3 bases and V by 3 bases; bases with no gene match: 5. This CDR3 contains 16 residues. Primers for the PCR totalled 60 Vbeta and 13 Jbeta. Some clones are missing from TCRdb's copy, which holds only in-frame ones; the method was immunoSEQ multiplex PCR. The table includes 90,000 to 100,000 clones, roughly 76% detected once.

The sample consisted of PBMCs. V and J are TRBV25-1 and TRBJ2-1, with TRBD2 identical over 10 bases. This TCR came from a female donor in good health and CMV-seronegative. The CDR3 DNA reads as TGTGCCAGCAGTGATTCTAGCGGGAGTATCTACAATGAGCAGTTCTTC. This encodes CASSDSSGSIYNEQFF.